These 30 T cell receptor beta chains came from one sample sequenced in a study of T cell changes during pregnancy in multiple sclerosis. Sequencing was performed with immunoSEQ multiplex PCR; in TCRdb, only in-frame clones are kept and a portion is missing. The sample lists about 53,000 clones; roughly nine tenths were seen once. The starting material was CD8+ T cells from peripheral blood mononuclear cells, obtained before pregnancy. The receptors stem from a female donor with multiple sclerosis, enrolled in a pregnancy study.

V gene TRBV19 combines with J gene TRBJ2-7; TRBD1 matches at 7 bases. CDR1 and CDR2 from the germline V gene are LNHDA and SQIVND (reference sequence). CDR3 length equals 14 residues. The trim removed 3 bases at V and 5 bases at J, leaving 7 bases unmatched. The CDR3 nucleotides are TGTGCCAGTAGTATTCTCTGGGACAGCCACGAGCAGTACTTC. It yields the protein CASSILWDSHEQYF.

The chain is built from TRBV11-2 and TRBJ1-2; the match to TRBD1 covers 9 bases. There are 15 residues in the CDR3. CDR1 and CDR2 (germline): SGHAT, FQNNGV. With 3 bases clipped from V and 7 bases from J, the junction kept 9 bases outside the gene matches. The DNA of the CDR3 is TGTGCCAGCAGCTTCGCCCAGACAGGGGGGTCTGGCTACACCTTC. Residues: CASSFAQTGGSGYTF.

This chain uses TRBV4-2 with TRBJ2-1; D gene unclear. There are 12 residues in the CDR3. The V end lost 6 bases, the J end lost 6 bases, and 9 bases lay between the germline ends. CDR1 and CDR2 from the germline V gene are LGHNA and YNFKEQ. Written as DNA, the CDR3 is TGTGCCAGCAGTCTTAGTGGCAATGAGCAGTTCTTC. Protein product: CASSLSGNEQFF.

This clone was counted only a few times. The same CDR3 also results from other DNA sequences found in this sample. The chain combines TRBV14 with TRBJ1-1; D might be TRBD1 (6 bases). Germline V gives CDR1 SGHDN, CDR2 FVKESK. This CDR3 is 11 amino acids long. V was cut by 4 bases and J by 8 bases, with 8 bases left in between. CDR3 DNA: TGTGCCAGCAGCCCCGGGACAGAAGCTTTCTTT. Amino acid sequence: CASSPGTEAFF.

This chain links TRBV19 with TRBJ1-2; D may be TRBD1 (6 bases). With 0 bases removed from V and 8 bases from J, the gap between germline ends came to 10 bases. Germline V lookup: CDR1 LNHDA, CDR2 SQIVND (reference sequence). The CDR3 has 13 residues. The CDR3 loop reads CASSIDGDKGYTF. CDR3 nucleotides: TGTGCCAGTAGTATAGACGGGGACAAGGGCTACACCTTC. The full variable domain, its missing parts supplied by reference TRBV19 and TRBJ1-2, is DGGITQSPKYLFRKEGQNVTLSCEQNLNHDAMYWYRQDPGQGLRLIYYSQIVNDFQKGDIAEGYSVSREKKESFPLTVTSAQKNPTAFYLCASSIDGDKGYTFGSGTRLTVV.

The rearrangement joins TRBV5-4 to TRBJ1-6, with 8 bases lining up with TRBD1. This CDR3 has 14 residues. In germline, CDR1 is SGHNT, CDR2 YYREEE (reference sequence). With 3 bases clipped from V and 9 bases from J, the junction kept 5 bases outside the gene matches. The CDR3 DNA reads TGTGCCAGCAGCTCCAGGGGGCTAGGTTCACCCCTCCACTTT. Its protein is CASSSRGLGSPLHF.

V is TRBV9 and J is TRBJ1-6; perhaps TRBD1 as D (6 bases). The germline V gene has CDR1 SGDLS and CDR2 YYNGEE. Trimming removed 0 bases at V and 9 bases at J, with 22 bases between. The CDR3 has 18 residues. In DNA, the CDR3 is TGTGCCAGCAGCGTAGATGGGACACTCAACGACGGTCGTTCACCCCTCCACTTT. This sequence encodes CASSVDGTLNDGRSPLHF.

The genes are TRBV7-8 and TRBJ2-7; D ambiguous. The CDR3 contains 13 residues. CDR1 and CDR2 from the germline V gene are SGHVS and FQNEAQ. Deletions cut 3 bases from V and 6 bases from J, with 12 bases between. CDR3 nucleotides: TGTGCCAGCAGCTTCTCGGTCGCAGGCGAGCAGTACTTC. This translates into CASSFSVAGEQYF.

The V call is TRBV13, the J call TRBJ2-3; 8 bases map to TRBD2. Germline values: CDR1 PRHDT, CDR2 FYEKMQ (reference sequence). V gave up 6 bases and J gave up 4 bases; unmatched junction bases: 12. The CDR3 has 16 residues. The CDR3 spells CASSRRGGGPADTQYF. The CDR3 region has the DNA TGTGCCAGCAGTCGCCGGGGCGGGGGGCCTGCAGATACGCAGTATTTT.

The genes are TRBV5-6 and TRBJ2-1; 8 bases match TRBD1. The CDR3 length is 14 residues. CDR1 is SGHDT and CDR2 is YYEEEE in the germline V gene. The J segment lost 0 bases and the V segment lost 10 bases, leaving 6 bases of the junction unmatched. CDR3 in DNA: TGTGCCTCTCAGGGGGCGAGCTCCTACAATGAGCAGTTCTTC. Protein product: CASQGASSYNEQFF.

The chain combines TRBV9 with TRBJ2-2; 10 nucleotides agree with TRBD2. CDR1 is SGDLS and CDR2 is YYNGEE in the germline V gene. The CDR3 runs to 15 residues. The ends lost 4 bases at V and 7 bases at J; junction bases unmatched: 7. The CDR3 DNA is TGTGCCAGCAGCCTGAGCGGGGGGGCCGGCGGGGAGCTGTTTTTT. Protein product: CASSLSGGAGGELFF.

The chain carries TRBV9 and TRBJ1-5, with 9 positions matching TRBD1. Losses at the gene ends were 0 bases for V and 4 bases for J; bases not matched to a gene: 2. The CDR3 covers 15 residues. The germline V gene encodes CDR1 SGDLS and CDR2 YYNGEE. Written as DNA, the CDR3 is TGTGCCAGCAGCGTAGCAGGGACAGGGAATCAGCCCCAGCATTTT. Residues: CASSVAGTGNQPQHF.

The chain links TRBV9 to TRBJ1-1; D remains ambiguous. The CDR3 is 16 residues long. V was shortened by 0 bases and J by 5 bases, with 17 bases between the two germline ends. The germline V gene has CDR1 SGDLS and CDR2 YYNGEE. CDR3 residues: CASSVGKDYLRTEAFF. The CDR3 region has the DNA TGTGCCAGCAGCGTAGGTAAAGATTACTTGAGGACTGAAGCTTTCTTT. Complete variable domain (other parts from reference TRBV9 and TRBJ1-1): DSGVTQTPKHLITATGQRVTLRCSPRSGDLSVYWYQQSLDQGLQFLIQYYNGEERAKGNILERFSAQQFPDLHSELNLSSLELGDSALYFCASSVGKDYLRTEAFFGQGTRLTVV.

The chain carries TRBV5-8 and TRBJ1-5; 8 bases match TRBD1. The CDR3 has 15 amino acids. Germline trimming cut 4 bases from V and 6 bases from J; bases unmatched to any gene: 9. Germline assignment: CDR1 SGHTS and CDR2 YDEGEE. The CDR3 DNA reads TGTGCCAGCAGCCTACTATTAGACAGGGGTCAGCCCCAGCATTTT. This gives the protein CASSLLLDRGQPQHF.

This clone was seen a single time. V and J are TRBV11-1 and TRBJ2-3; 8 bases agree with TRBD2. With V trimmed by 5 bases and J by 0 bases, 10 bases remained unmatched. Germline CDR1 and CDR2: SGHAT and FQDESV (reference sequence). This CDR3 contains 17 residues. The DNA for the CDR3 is TGTGCCAGCAGCCTCACCTATGAGCGGGGGAGCACAGATACGCAGTATTTT. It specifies CASSLTYERGSTDTQYF.

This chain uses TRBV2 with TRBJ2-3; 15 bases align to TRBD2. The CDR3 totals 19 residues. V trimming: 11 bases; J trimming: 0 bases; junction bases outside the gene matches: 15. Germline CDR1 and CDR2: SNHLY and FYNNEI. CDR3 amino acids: CADRLSGLAGGRSTDTQYF. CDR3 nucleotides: TGTGCCGACCGGCTCTCCGGACTAGCGGGGGGGCGAAGCACAGATACGCAGTATTTT.

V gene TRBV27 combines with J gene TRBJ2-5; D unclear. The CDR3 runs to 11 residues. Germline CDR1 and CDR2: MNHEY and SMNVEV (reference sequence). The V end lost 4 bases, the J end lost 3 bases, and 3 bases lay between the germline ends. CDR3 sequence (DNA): TGTGCCAGCAGTTCAAAAGAGACCCAGTACTTC. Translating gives CASSSKETQYF.

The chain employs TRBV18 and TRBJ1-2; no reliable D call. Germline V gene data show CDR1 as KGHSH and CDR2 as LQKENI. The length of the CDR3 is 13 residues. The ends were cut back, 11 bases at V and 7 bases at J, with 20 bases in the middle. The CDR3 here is CASPGREWVGYTF. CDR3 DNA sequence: TGTGCCTCGCCGGGCCGGGAATGGGTTGGCTACACCTTC.

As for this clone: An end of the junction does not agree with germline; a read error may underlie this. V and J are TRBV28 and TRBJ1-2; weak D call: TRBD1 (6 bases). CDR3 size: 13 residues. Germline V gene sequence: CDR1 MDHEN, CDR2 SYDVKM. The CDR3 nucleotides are TGTGCCATCAGTGAACAGGGCAACTATGGCTACACCTTC. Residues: CAISEQGNYGYTF.

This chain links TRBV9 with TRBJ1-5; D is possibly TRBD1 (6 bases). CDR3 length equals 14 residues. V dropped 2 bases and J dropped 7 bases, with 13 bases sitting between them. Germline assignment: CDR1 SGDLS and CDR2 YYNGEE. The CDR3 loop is CASSVGSGGQPQHF. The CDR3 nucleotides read TGTGCCAGCAGCGTGGGTTCGGGGGGCCAGCCCCAGCATTTT. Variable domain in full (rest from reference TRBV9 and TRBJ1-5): DSGVTQTPKHLITATGQRVTLRCSPRSGDLSVYWYQQSLDQGLQFLIQYYNGEERAKGNILERFSAQQFPDLHSELNLSSLELGDSALYFCASSVGSGGQPQHFGDGTRLSIL.

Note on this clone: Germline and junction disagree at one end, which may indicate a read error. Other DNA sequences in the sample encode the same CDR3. The CDR3 DNA follows: TGCGCCAGCAGCCCGGGACAGGGGGACCAGCCCCAACATTTT. Translation: CASSPGQGDQPQHF. The chain recombines TRBV4-1 with TRBJ1-5; the match to TRBD1 covers 11 bases. CDR1 is MGHRA, CDR2 YSYEKL, per germline. This CDR3 comprises 14 residues.

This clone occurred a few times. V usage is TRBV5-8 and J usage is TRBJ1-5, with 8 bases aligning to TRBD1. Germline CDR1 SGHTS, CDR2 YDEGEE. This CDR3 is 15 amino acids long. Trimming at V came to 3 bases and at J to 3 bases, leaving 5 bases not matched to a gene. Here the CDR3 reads CASSSRQGNNQPQHF. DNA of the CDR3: TGTGCCAGCAGCTCGAGACAGGGGAACAATCAGCCCCAGCATTTT. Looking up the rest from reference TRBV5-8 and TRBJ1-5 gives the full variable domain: EAGVTQSPTHLIKTRGQQATLRCSPISGHTSVYWYQQALGLGLQFLLWYDEGEERNRGNFPPRFSGRQFPNYSSELNVNALELEDSALYLCASSSRQGNNQPQHFGDGTRLSIL.

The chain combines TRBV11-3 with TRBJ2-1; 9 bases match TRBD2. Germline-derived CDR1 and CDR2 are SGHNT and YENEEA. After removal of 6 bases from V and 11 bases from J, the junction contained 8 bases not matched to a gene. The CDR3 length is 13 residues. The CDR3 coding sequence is TGTGCCAGCAGTGCCGGGACTAGCCGTCAGCAGTTCTTC. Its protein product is CASSAGTSRQQFF.

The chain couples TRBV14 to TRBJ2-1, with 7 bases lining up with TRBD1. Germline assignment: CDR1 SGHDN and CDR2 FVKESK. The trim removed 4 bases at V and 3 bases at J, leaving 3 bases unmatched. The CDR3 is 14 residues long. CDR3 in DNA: TGTGCCAGCAGCCCCGGGACAGTCTACAATGAGCAGTTCTTC. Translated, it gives CASSPGTVYNEQFF. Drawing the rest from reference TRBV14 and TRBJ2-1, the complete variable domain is EAGVTQFPSHSVIEKGQTVTLRCDPISGHDNLYWYRRVMGKEIKFLLHFVKESKQDESGMPNNRFLAERTGGTYSTLKVQPAELEDSGVYFCASSPGTVYNEQFFGPGTRLTVL.

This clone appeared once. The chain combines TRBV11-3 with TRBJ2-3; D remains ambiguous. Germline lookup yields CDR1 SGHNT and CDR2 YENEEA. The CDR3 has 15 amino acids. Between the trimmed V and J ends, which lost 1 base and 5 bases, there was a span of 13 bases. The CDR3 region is CASSLVAGSGDTQYF. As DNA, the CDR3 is TGTGCCAGCAGCTTAGTGGCAGGAAGTGGAGATACGCAGTATTTT.

CDR3 in DNA: TGTGCCAGTAGTATAGTCACAGGGGAAGTCTACGAGCAGTACTTC. Its translation is CASSIVTGEVYEQYF. The rearrangement joins TRBV19 to TRBJ2-7, with 7 positions matching TRBD1. Per the germline V gene, CDR1 is LNHDA and CDR2 is SQIVND (reference sequence). The CDR3 is made up of 15 amino acids. Trimming removed 1 base from V and 3 bases from J; junction bases left unmatched: 6. Using reference TRBV19 and TRBJ2-7 for the parts outside the CDR3, the full variable domain is DGGITQSPKYLFRKEGQNVTLSCEQNLNHDAMYWYRQDPGQGLRLIYYSQIVNDFQKGDIAEGYSVSREKKESFPLTVTSAQKNPTAFYLCASSIVTGEVYEQYFGPGTRLTVT.

The CDR3 nucleotides are TGCGCCAGCAGCCATAGATCAGGGCCCACCGGGGAGCTGTTTTTT. Protein: CASSHRSGPTGELFF. The chain employs TRBV4-1 and TRBJ2-2; D might be TRBD1 (5 bases). V was clipped by 3 bases and J by 4 bases, with 12 bases between them. Germline V gene data show CDR1 as MGHRA and CDR2 as YSYEKL. The CDR3 covers 15 residues.

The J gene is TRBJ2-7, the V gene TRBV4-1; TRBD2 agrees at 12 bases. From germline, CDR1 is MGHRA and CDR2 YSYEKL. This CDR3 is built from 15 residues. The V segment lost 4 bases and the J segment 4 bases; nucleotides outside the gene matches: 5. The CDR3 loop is CASSLGTSGFYEQYF. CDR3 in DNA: TGCGCCAGCAGCCTTGGGACTAGCGGGTTTTACGAGCAGTACTTC.

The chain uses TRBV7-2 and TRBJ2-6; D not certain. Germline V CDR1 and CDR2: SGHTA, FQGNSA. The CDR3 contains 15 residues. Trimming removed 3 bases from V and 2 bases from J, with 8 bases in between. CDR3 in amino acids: CASSLTLPGANVLTF. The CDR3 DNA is TGTGCCAGCAGCTTGACACTGCCTGGGGCCAACGTCCTGACTTTC.

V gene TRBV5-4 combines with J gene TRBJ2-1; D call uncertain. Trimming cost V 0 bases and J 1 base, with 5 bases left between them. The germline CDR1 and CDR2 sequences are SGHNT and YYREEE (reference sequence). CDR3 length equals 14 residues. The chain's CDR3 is CASSLARSYNEQFF. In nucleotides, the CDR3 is TGTGCCAGCAGCTTGGCCAGGTCCTACAATGAGCAGTTCTTC.